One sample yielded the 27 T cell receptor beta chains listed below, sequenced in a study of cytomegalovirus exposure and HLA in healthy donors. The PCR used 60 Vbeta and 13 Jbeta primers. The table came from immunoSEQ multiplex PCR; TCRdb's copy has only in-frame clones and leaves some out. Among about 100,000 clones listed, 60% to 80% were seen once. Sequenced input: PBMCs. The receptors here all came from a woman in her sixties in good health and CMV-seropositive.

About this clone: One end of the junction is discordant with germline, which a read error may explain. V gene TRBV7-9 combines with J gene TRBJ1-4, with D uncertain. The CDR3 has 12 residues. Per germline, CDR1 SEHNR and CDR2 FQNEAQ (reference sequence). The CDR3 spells CSSVDRGEKLFF. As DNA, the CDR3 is TGTTCCAGCGTGGATCGGGGTGAAAAACTGTTTTTT.

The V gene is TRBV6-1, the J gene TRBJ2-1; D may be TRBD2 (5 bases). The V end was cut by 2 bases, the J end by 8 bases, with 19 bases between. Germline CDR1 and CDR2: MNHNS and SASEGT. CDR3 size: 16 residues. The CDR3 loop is CASSESRTLPLDEQFF. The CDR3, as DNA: TGTGCCAGCAGTGAATCGAGGACTCTCCCTCTCGATGAGCAGTTCTTC.

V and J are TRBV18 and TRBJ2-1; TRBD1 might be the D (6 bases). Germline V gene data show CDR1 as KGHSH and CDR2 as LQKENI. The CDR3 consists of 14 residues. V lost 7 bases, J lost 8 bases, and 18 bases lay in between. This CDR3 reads CASYPGTPGDEQFF. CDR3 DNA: TGTGCCAGCTACCCCGGGACCCCAGGGGATGAGCAGTTCTTC.

The CDR3 DNA reads TGTGCCAGCAGTTTGAACGGGGGCACAGATACGCAGTATTTT. Protein: CASSLNGGTDTQYF. The chain carries TRBV27 and TRBJ2-3; a possible D gene is TRBD2 (5 bases). Deletions cut 3 bases from V and 1 base from J, with 8 bases between. CDR1 and CDR2 from the germline V gene are MNHEY and SMNVEV (reference sequence). The CDR3 consists of 14 residues.

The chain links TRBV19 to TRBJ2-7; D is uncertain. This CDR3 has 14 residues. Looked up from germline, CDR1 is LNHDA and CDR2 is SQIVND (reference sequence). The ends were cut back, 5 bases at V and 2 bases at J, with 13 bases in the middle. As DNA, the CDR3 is TGTGCCAGTAGTCCCCGTCAACAGACCTACGAGCAGTACTTC. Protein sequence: CASSPRQQTYEQYF.

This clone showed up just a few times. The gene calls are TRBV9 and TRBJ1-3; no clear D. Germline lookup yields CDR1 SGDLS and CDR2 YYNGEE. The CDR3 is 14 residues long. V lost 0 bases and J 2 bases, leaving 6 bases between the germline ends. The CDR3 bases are TGTGCCAGCAGCGTAGGACATACTGGAAACACCATATATTTT. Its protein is CASSVGHTGNTIYF.

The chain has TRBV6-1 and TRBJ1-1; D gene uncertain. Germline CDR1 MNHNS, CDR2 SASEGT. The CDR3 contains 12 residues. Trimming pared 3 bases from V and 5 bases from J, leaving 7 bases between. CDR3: CASSESRTEAFF. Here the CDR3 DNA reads TGTGCCAGCAGTGAGTCCAGAACTGAAGCTTTCTTT.

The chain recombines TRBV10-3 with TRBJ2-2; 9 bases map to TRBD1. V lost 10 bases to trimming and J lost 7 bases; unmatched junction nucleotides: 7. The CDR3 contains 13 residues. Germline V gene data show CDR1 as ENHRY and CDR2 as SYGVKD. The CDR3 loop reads CATRQGGYGELFF. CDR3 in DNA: TGTGCCACCAGACAGGGGGGGTACGGGGAGCTGTTTTTT.

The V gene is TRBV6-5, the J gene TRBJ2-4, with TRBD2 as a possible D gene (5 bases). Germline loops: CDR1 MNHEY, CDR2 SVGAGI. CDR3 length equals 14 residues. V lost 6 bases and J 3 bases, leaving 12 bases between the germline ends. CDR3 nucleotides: TGTGCCAGCAGAGACAACAGCGGCAAAAACATTCAGTACTTC. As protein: CASRDNSGKNIQYF.

Here the CDR3 reads CASSQDISGLLSGELFF. In nucleotides, the CDR3 is TGCGCCAGCAGCCAAGATATTTCAGGGCTTTTATCCGGGGAGCTGTTTTTT. V usage is TRBV4-1 and J usage is TRBJ2-2, with D possibly being TRBD1 (5 bases). V lost 0 bases to trimming and J lost 6 bases, with 17 bases between them. This CDR3 spans 17 amino acids. Germline lookup yields CDR1 MGHRA and CDR2 YSYEKL.

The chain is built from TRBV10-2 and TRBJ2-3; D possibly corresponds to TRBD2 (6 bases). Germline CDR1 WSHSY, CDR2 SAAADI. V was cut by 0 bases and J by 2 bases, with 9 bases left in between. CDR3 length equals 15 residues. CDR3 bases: TGCGCCAGCAGTGAGTCACTAGCCCTCACAGATACGCAGTATTTT. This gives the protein CASSESLALTDTQYF.

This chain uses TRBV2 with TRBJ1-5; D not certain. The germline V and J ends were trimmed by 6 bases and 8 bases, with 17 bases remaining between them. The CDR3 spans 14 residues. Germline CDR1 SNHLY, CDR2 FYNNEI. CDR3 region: CASRSLLQSEPQHF. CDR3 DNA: TGTGCCAGCAGAAGTCTCCTGCAATCAGAGCCCCAGCATTTT.

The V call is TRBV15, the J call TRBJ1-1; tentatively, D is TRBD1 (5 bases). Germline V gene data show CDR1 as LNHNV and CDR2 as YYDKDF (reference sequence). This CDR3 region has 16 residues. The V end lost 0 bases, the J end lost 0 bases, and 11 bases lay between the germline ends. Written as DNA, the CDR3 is TGTGCCACCAGCAGAGATAGGGTACAGGTGAACACTGAAGCTTTCTTT. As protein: CATSRDRVQVNTEAFF. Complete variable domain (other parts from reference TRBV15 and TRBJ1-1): DAMVIQNPRYQVTQFGKPVTLSCSQTLNHNVMYWYQQKSSQAPKLLFHYYDKDFNNEADTPDNFQSRRPNTSFCFLDIRSPGLGDTAMYLCATSRDRVQVNTEAFFGQGTRLTVV.

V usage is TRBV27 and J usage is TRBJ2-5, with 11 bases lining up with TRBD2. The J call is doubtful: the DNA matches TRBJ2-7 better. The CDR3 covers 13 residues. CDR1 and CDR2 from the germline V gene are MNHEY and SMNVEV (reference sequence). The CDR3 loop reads CASGTSGLFEQYF. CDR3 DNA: TGTGCCAGCGGGACTAGCGGCCTCTTCGAGCAGTACTTC.

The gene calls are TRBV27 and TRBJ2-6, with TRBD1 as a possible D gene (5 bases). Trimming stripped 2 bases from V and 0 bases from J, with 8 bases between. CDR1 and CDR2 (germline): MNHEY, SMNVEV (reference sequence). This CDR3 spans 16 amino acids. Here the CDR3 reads CASSLAQGSGANVLTF. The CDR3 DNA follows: TGTGCCAGCAGTTTAGCCCAGGGCTCTGGGGCCAACGTCCTGACTTTC. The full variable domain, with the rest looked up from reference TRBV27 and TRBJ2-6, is EAQVTQNPRYLITVTGKKLTVTCSQNMNHEYMSWYRQDPGLGLRQIYYSMNVEVTDKGDVPEGYKVSRKEKRNFPLILESPSPNQTSLYFCASSLAQGSGANVLTFGAGSRLTVL.

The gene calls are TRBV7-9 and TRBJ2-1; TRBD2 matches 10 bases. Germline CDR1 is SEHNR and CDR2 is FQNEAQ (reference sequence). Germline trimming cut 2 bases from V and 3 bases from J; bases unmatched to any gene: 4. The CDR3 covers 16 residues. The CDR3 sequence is CASSLLAGVVYNEQFF. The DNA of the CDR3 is TGTGCCAGCAGCTTACTAGCGGGAGTGGTCTACAATGAGCAGTTCTTC.

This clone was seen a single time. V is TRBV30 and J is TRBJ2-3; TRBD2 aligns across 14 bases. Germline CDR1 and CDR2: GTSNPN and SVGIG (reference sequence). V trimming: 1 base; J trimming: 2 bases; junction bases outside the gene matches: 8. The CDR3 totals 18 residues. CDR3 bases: TGTGCCTGGAGTGGATATCGGACTAGCGGGAGGACCACAGATACGCAGTATTTT. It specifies CAWSGYRTSGRTTDTQYF.

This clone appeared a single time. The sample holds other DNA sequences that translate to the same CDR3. The CDR3 DNA is TGTGCCAGCAACAGACAGGGGACAAACTATGGCTACACCTTC. It encodes CASNRQGTNYGYTF. The chain uses TRBV28 and TRBJ1-2; 8 nucleotides match TRBD1. The CDR3 length is 14 residues. Germline V gives CDR1 MDHEN, CDR2 SYDVKM. Unmatched junction bases numbered 6, after V lost 7 bases and J lost 2 bases.

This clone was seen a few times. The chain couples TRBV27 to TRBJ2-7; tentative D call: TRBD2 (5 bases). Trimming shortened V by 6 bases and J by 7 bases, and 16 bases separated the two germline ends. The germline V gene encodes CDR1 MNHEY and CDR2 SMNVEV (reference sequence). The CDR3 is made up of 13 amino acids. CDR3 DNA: TGTGCCAGCAGCCTCCCGGGCGGAGGAGAGCAGTACTTC. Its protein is CASSLPGGGEQYF.

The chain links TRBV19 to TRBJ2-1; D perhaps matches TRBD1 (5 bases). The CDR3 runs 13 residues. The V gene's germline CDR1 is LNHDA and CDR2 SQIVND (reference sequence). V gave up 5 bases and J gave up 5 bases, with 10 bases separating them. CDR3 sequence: CASSADRHNEQFF. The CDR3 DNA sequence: TGTGCCAGTAGTGCAGACAGACACAATGAGCAGTTCTTC.

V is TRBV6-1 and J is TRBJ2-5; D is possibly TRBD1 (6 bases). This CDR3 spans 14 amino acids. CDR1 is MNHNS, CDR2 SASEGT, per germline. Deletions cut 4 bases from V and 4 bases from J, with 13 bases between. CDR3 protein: CASSVPDSAETQYF. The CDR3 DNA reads TGTGCCAGCAGTGTACCGGACAGTGCAGAGACCCAGTACTTC.

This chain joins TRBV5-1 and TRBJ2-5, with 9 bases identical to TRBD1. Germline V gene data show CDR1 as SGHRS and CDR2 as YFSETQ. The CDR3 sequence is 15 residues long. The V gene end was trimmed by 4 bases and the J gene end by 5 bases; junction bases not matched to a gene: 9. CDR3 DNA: TGCGCCAGCAGCGAGACAGGGGGTATATGGGAGACCCAGTACTTC. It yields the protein CASSETGGIWETQYF.

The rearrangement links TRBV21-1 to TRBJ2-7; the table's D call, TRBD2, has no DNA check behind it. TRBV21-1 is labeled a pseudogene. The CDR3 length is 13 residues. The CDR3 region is CASSGLADYEQYF. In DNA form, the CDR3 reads TGTGCCAGCAGCGGACTAGCGGACTACGAGCAGTACTTC.

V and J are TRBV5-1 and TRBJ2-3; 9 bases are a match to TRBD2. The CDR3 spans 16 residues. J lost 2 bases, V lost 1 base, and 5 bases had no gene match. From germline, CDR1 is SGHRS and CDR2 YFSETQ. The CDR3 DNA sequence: TGCGCCAGCAGCTTGAGACTAGCGGCAAACACAGATACGCAGTATTTT. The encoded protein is CASSLRLAANTDTQYF.

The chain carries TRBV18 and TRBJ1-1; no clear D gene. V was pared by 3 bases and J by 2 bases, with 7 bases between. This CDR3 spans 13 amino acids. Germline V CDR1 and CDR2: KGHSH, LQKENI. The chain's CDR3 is CASSPLANTEAFF. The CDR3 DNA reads TGTGCCAGCTCACCGTTGGCCAACACTGAAGCTTTCTTT. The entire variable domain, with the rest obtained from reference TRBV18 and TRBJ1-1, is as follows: NAGVMQNPRHLVRRRGQEARLRCSPMKGHSHVYWYRQLPEEGLKFMVYLQKENIIDESGMPKERFSAEFPKEGPSILRIQQVVRGDSAAYFCASSPLANTEAFFGQGTRLTVV.

This CDR3 reads CASSERTGNMLYTEAFF. DNA for the CDR3: TGTGCCAGCAGCGAAAGGACAGGAAATATGTTGTACACTGAAGCTTTCTTT. The chain joins TRBV7-2 to TRBJ1-1, with 7 bases that match TRBD1. Trimming cost V 5 bases and J 3 bases; bases outside gene matches: 15. The CDR3 sequence is 17 residues long. The germline V gene has CDR1 SGHTA and CDR2 FQGNSA.

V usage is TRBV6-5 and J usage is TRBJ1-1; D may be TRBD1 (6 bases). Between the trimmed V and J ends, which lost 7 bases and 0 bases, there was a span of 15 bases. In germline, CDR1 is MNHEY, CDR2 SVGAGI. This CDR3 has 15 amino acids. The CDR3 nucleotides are TGTGCCAGCACCCAAAGGGGACAAATGAACACTGAAGCTTTCTTT. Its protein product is CASTQRGQMNTEAFF.